The 9 T cell receptor beta chains in this list originate from one sample, sequenced in a study of control samples from healthy donors and cancer patients. Some clones are missing from TCRdb's copy, which holds only in-frame ones; the method was immunoSEQ multiplex PCR. This table has about 140,000 clones, more than 80% appearing once. Sequenced material: blood. The receptor set was obtained from a man between 18 and 35 years old in good health.

V gene TRBV2 combines with J gene TRBJ2-3, with D hard to call. Looked up from germline, CDR1 is SNHLY and CDR2 is FYNNEI. V was shortened by 7 bases and J by 8 bases, with 19 bases between the two germline ends. CDR3 size: 14 residues. CDR3 in amino acids: CASTSSGVLGTQYF. The CDR3 coding sequence is TGTGCCAGCACGTCCAGTGGAGTGTTGGGTACGCAGTATTTT.

The chain has TRBV2 and TRBJ1-4; TRBD1 agrees at 7 bases. The V gene end was trimmed by 6 bases and the J gene end by 8 bases; junction bases not matched to a gene: 9. CDR3 length: 14 amino acids. Per the germline V gene, CDR1 is SNHLY and CDR2 is FYNNEI. CDR3 loop: CASSVTGIDEKLFF. The DNA for the CDR3 is TGTGCCAGCAGCGTGACAGGGATCGACGAAAAACTGTTTTTT.

This sequence joins TRBV13 and TRBJ2-1, with D possibly matching TRBD1 (12 bases). Trimming left V 1 base short and J 4 bases short, with 35 bases between. The CDR3 has 23 residues. The germline V gene encodes CDR1 PRHDT and CDR2 FYEKMQ (reference sequence). The CDR3 DNA follows: TGTGCCAGCAGCTTAGCGGGACAGGGGGCGGTAGCGGGGGGGCCCCACCTATACAATGAGCAGTTCTTC. This encodes CASSLAGQGAVAGGPHLYNEQFF.

The rearrangement joins TRBV7-8 to TRBJ1-4; unclear D gene. The V and J ends lost 1 base and 7 bases respectively, with 10 bases between them. CDR1 is SGHVS, CDR2 FQNEAQ, per germline. The CDR3 spans 14 residues. CDR3 sequence (DNA): TGTGCCAGCAGCTTAGAGCAGGCGGGTGAAAAACTGTTTTTT. Protein sequence: CASSLEQAGEKLFF.

This clone appeared a single time. The chain links TRBV5-1 to TRBJ2-5, with TRBD2 identical over 11 bases. CDR1 and CDR2 (germline): SGHRS, YFSETQ. The ends lost 4 bases at V and 5 bases at J; junction bases unmatched: 7. The CDR3 has 15 residues. Here the CDR3 DNA reads TGCGCCAGCAGCCCCACTAGCGGGGGACGGGAGACCCAGTACTTC. It is translated as CASSPTSGGRETQYF.

The rearrangement uses TRBV3-1 (or the pseudogene TRBV3-2) and TRBJ1-5; D ambiguous. V shed 2 bases and J shed 7 bases, with 9 bases lying between them. CDR1 LGHDT and CDR2 YNNKEL come from the germline V gene (reference sequence). CDR3 length: 13 residues. CDR3 amino acids: CASSQLAGQPQHF. Here the CDR3 DNA reads TGTGCCAGCAGCCAACTTGCGGGGCAGCCCCAGCATTTT.

The chain combines TRBV9 with TRBJ1-2, with D possibly TRBD1 on 6 matching bases. The V end was cut by 2 bases, the J end by 2 bases, with 16 bases between. Germline V gene sequence: CDR1 SGDLS, CDR2 YYNGEE. CDR3 length: 16 amino acids. CDR3 sequence (DNA): TGTGCCAGCAGCGTTCAGGGGCGGGCCCTCAACTATGGCTACACCTTC. It translates to CASSVQGRALNYGYTF.

The chain uses TRBV19 and TRBJ1-6, with TRBD1 identical over 8 bases. V was clipped by 3 bases and J by 7 bases; unmatched bases: 5. This CDR3 is built from 15 residues. Looked up from germline, CDR1 is LNHDA and CDR2 is SQIVND (reference sequence). The CDR3 sequence: CASSIYGQGNSPLHF. CDR3 DNA sequence: TGTGCCAGTAGTATCTACGGACAGGGCAATTCACCCCTCCACTTT.

This rearrangement joins TRBV25-1 to TRBJ2-1; D is possibly TRBD1 (5 bases). The germline gives CDR1 MGHDK, CDR2 SYGVNS. The CDR3 sequence is 13 residues long. The ends were cut back, 5 bases at V and 8 bases at J, with 13 bases in the middle. Here the CDR3 DNA reads TGTGCCAGCAGTCGTCAGGGATCCGATGAGCAGTTCTTC. It is translated as CASSRQGSDEQFF.